The following is a T cell receptor beta chain sequence with its context. Its antigen remains undetermined. Base quality data are lacking; no much larger clone is found one base away. TCR CDR3 regions were amplified from genomic DNA by multiplex PCR using the deep immunoSEQ assay. Extracted genomic DNA from each cell subset was spread evenly across all wells of several immunoSEQ 96-well plates, with each plate serving as a replicate. For sorted subsets, each replicate PCR was loaded with 200 ng genomic DNA, equivalent to about 33,000 T cell genomes. Purified libraries were measured with a Qubit 3.0 fluorometer, size-checked on a Bioanalyzer 2100, and measured again with the KAPA Library Quantification kit. Every immunoSEQ 96-well plate was sequenced on a dedicated single-read 150-cycle Illumina NextSeq 550 flow cell. In the original analysis: Because the immunoSEQ output held only junctional sequences and lacked quality scores, the filtering could not match the filtering applied to full-length reads. To assign V/J genes and CDR3, sequences were annotated against IMGT germline references using PyIR, a Python wrapper for IgBLAST v1.9. Reads with weak V/J assignments (E-value above 1e-6), missing CDR3, stop codons, out-of-frame junctions, or ambiguous translated residues were removed. V3J clonotypes were defined by identical inferred V gene, J gene, and CDR3 amino acid sequence. The percentage overlap between two repertoires was calculated by dividing the number of shared unique clonotypes by the size of the smaller repertoire. Richness of each repertoire was evaluated using RTK rarefaction, the Chao1 estimator, and Recon v2.1 estimates of unobserved clonotypes. Generation probabilities were computed with OLGA for all TCRbeta clonotypes obtained by the gDNA method from four donors. The table was pulled from immuneACCESS by TCRdb, which kept in-frame rearrangements only. Such tables lose some clones; where checked, under half of the loss comes from unresolved V genes, and the rest has no known cause. V and J calls and clone size are given by that table; D and trimming were obtained from the DNA. Across this sample there are about 2.1 million clones, with about 94% seen only once. More than 1.5% of the sample is held by the ten biggest clonotypes.

This specimen belongs to a study of shared clonotypes between healthy human individuals (TCRdb year 2020). About the full investigation: The cohort included three men and a couple of women between 18 and 49 years of age. For each donor, three plates each were used for CD4 naive and CD4 memory, two plates were used for CD8 naive, and one plate was used for CD8 memory. The study deeply sequenced blood TCR repertoires of 5 or 6 healthy adults to estimate repertoire size and the extent of clonotype sharing between individuals. To increase sequencing depth and limit assay-specific biases, TCR repertoire library preparation and sequencing were carried out by different laboratories using diverse techniques. Leukapheresis yielded between about 0.85 and 10 billion PBMCs per donor. Paper-wide results and their limitations: Higher generation probabilities were observed for clonotypes shared by all four sorted-subset donors than for non-shared clonotypes. Pairwise subsampling led to the expectation that sequencing depth would affect the degree of clonotype sharing among donors. Rarefaction of sorted-subset datasets indicated incomplete sequencing despite the large sequencing depth. Naive subsets generally had larger estimated clonotype richness than memory subsets. Because the study included a small number of donors, the genetic and exposure-history diversity represented was limited. Only blood was sampled, and tissue TCR repertoires likely differ from those in blood. Across a handful of donors, roughly 5.1% of naive CD4, approximately 4% of naive CD8, approximately 2.5% of memory CD4, and 0.3% to 0.45% of memory CD8 clonotypes were shared.

CD8 naive samples were CD45RO-negative cells positively selected for CCR7, giving a CD45RA+CCR7+ population that excluded TemRA cells. The donors were healthy, HIV-negative adults with no recently reported acute infections or vaccinations. Only Caucasian adults living in Nashville, Tennessee, USA were represented among the donors. Blood was collected by leukapheresis, and PBMCs were isolated by Ficoll-Histopaque density gradient centrifugation and then cryopreserved in liquid nitrogen vapor phase. Analytical flow cytometry was used to check the purity and quantity of each magnetically sorted T cell population. Genomic DNA was isolated from each sorted fraction and quantified by UV absorbance on a Nanodrop 2000c. The TCR sequence derives from a man between 18 and 35 years old in good health. Some clones in this sample may be carry-over from other donors' samples. The sequencing sample was made of naive CD8+ T cells from PBMCs. What the cell subset or site label conveys for this sample: CD45RA+CCR7+.

CDR3 reads: CASSSGFNTGELFF. The sequenced DNA: TGTGCCAGTAGTTCAGGATTTAACACCGGGGAGCTGTTTTTT. The V and J segments used are TRBV19 and TRBJ2-2, with the D gene not clear enough to name. From its cysteine to its phenylalanine, the CDR3 spans 14 amino acids. Only the CDR3 DNA stays, 42 bases, in frame from base 1. The junction shows trimming of 5 bases on V and 2 bases on J, plus 9 bases between the germline ends. CDR1 LNHDA and CDR2 SQIVND are derived from the germline V gene (reference sequence).